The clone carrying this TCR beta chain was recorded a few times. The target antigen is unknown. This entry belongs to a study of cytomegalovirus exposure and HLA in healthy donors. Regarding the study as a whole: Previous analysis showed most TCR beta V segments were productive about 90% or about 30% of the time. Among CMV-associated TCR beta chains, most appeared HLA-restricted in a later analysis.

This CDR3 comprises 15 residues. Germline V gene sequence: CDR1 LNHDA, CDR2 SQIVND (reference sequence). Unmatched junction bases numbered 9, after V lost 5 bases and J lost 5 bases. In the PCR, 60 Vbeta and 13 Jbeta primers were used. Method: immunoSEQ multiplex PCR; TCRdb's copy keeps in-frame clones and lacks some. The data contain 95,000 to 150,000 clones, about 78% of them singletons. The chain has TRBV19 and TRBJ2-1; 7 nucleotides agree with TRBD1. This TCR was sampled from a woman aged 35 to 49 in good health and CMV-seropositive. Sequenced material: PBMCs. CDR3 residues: CASSSRRQGNNEQFF. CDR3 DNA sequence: TGTGCCAGTAGTTCCAGACGACAGGGCAACAATGAGCAGTTCTTC.